Sequencing of this T cell receptor (beta chain) was carried out in a study of blood T cell repertoires in COVID-19. Overall study context: The origin of the acute and convalescent COVID-19 samples was the United States, Italy and Spain. Sources were T cells, B-cell-depleted T cells, or PBMCs; the material itself was cDNA or gDNA.

Original handling: Amplification with reference gene primers provided the estimates of nucleated cell counts. Some clones are missing from TCRdb's copy, which holds only in-frame ones; the method was immunoSEQ multiplex PCR. Clone size and V and J calls were adopted from that table, with D and trimming inferred from the DNA. Counted here are about 310,000 clones, more than 85% occurring once; the ten biggest clones make up around 1.4%. This clone has more than one count but fewer than ten. Looked up from germline, CDR1 is SNHLY and CDR2 is FYNNEI. CDR3 length: 16 residues. Trimming took 6 bases from V and 4 from J; bases not matched to a gene: 10.

Sequenced: peripheral blood. V is TRBV2 and J is TRBJ2-2; 8 bases align to TRBD1. The source is a man between 65 and 85 years old with acute or convalescent COVID-19. The CDR3 DNA reads TGTGCCAGCAGGGCTACCGGGACAGGTCCCACCGGGGAGCTGTTTTTT. This codes for CASRATGTGPTGELFF.